This T cell receptor (beta chain) stems from a study of cytomegalovirus exposure and HLA in healthy donors. General study results and limits: Versus the approximately 720-donor mean, an Asian-associated ancestry cluster reportedly showed fewer N-insertions in a later analysis.

Researchers ran the PCR with 60 Vbeta and 13 Jbeta primers. Produced via immunoSEQ multiplex PCR; TCRdb's table is partial and in-frame only. The sample yields some 150,000 clones, around 88% seen once. In regard to this clone: Its antigen is currently unknown.

The clonotype originates from a woman aged 30 to 39 in good health and CMV-seronegative. Sequencing was performed on PBMCs.

The chain's CDR3 is CAWLRSGTVYGYTF. CDR3 DNA sequence: TGTGCCTGGTTACGGTCCGGGACAGTCTATGGCTACACCTTC. The chain uses TRBV30 and TRBJ1-2; 7 bases fit TRBD1. Trimming removed 5 bases from V and 4 bases from J; junction bases left unmatched: 10. Per germline, CDR1 GTSNPN and CDR2 SVGIG (reference sequence). This CDR3 region has 14 residues.